The next 3 T cell receptor beta chains were all read from a single sample in a study of T cell repertoires in cytomegalovirus infection. TCRdb re-analysed the reads in MiXCR, keeping a single row per CDR3 protein. This table holds around 440,000 distinct CDR3 sequences, about 11% found once. The material sequenced was PBMCs. The receptor source for this set is a human donor in good health (CMV status not recorded). Some clones in this sample may be carry-over from other donors' samples.

This clonotype was seen at least ten times. J is TRBJ2-1 and V is TRBV5-1, with 15 nucleotides matching TRBD2. The length of the CDR3 is 15 residues. Germline V lookup: CDR1 SGHRS, CDR2 YFSETQ. J was trimmed by 7 bases and V by 2 bases; bases with no gene match: 1. CDR3 residues: CASSFGLAGGNEQFF. CDR3 nucleotide sequence: TGCGCCAGCAGCTTTGGACTAGCGGGAGGGAATGAGCAGTTCTTC.

This clonotype was seen ten or more times. This rearrangement joins TRBV3-1 to TRBJ2-7, with 10 nucleotides matching TRBD2. The germline V gene has CDR1 LGHDT and CDR2 YNNKEL (reference sequence). CDR3 length equals 14 residues. V was pared by 3 bases and J by 3 bases, with 2 bases of the junction left unmatched. Here the CDR3 reads CASSHTSGNYEQYF. DNA for the CDR3: TGTGCCAGCAGCCACACTAGCGGGAACTACGAGCAGTACTTC.

This clonotype was counted many times. The chain carries TRBV28 and TRBJ1-2; D is unresolved. CDR3 length: 16 residues. The germline CDR1 and CDR2 sequences are MDHEN and SYDVKM. Trimming left V 4 bases short and J 5 bases short, with 20 bases between. CDR3 DNA sequence: TGTGCCAGCAGTTCCCTCCCGGAACAGCATACTTATGGCTACACCTTC. Translation: CASSSLPEQHTYGYTF.